The next 27 T cell receptor beta chains were all read from a single sample in a study of CD8 T cells in ankylosing spondylitis. Whole-study results and caveats: A TCR beta motif made of fewer than ten highly homologous variants seemed typical of ankylosing spondylitis blood.

No antigen has been identified for these receptors. TCRdb re-analysed the 5' RACE reads in MiXCR, keeping a single row per CDR3 protein. The table includes about 700,000 distinct CDR3 sequences, roughly 20% detected once. The sequenced sample was blood, either unsorted or a sorted T cell fraction (not recorded which). All receptors come from a male donor with ankylosing spondylitis.

This clonotype was seen only a few times. V and J are TRBV15 and TRBJ1-5, with 9 nucleotides matching TRBD1. V dropped 6 bases and J dropped 2; count of bases not matched to a gene: 5. The CDR3 is made up of 15 amino acids. From germline, CDR1 is LNHNV and CDR2 YYDKDF (reference sequence). The CDR3 DNA is TGTGCCACCAGTCCGCGGACAGGGGGCAATCAGCCCCAGCATTTT. It yields the protein CATSPRTGGNQPQHF.

This clonotype was seen only a few times. J is TRBJ2-7 and V is TRBV12-3 or TRBV12-4, with TRBD2 identical over 7 bases. The CDR3 spans 15 residues. Unmatched junction bases numbered 9, after V lost 6 bases and J lost 1 base. CDR3 nucleotide sequence: TGTGCCAGCAGCCACCATCTAGCGGAGTCCTACGAGCAGTACTTC. Its protein product is CASSHHLAESYEQYF.

This clonotype came up a few times. The chain carries TRBV20-1 and TRBJ1-2, with D perhaps matching TRBD1 (6 bases). Germline CDR1 and CDR2: DFQATT and SNEGSKA (reference sequence). The CDR3 covers 13 residues. DNA of the CDR3: TGCAGCCGTGGACAGTCGACTAACTATGGCTACACCTTC. Its protein product is CSRGQSTNYGYTF.

The genes are TRBV29-1 and TRBJ2-5; a weak D match, TRBD2 (5 bases). CDR3 size: 13 residues. Germline CDR1 and CDR2: SQVTM and ANQGSEA. Trimming removed 2 bases at V and 4 bases at J, with 11 bases between. CDR3 bases: TGCAGCGTTGAACTAGCAGGCCGAGAGACCCAGTACTTC. It specifies CSVELAGRETQYF.

V gene TRBV7-3 combines with J gene TRBJ1-1; D is possibly TRBD1 (5 bases). Germline V gene data show CDR1 as SGHTA and CDR2 as FQGTGA. The CDR3 is 14 amino acids. Trimming took 4 bases from V and 4 from J, leaving 13 bases between them. The CDR3 reads CASSSRGGGTEAFF. As DNA, the CDR3 is TGTGCCAGCAGCTCGAGGGGTGGAGGCACTGAAGCTTTCTTT.

The chain has TRBV5-1 and TRBJ2-5, with 8 bases lining up with TRBD2. V lost 4 bases, J lost 0 bases, and 2 bases stayed unmatched. The CDR3 runs 14 residues. CDR1 is SGHRS and CDR2 is YFSETQ in the germline V gene. CDR3 sequence (DNA): TGCGCCAGCAGCCAGGGACTAGACCAAGAGACCCAGTACTTC. This gives the protein CASSQGLDQETQYF.

CDR3 sequence: CASSHRREENSPLHF. For the CDR3, the DNA is TGTGCCAGCAGCCATCGACGGGAGGAGAATTCACCCCTCCACTTT. The chain uses TRBV21-1 and TRBJ1-6. TRBV21-1 is deemed a pseudogene. The CDR3 has 15 amino acids.

This chain joins TRBV24-1 and TRBJ2-2; 16 bases fit TRBD2. The germline V gene encodes CDR1 KGHDR and CDR2 SFDVKD. The CDR3 has 17 amino acids. V shed 10 bases and J 1 base; nucleotides not matched to a gene: 5. The CDR3 protein is CATGTSGRAKNTGELFF. The DNA for the CDR3 is TGTGCCACGGGGACTAGCGGGAGGGCCAAGAACACCGGGGAGCTGTTTTTT.

This chain joins TRBV5-1 and TRBJ2-7, with a weak D call TRBD2 (6 bases). CDR3 length equals 15 residues. Germline CDR1 is SGHRS and CDR2 is YFSETQ. The V and J ends lost 0 bases and 3 bases respectively, with 13 bases between them. CDR3 residues: CASSLGRDANYEQYF. Here the CDR3 DNA reads TGCGCCAGCAGCTTGGGGCGGGACGCAAACTACGAGCAGTACTTC.

This clonotype was recorded a few times. The rearrangement links TRBV3-1 to TRBJ2-7; weak D call: TRBD1 (6 bases). This CDR3 is built from 15 residues. Germline values: CDR1 LGHDT, CDR2 YNNKEL (reference sequence). V lost 4 bases, J lost 2 bases, and 15 bases lay in between. CDR3 residues: CASSPIGTQTYEQYF. DNA of the CDR3: TGTGCCAGCAGCCCCATCGGGACACAAACCTACGAGCAGTACTTC.

This chain links TRBV29-1 with TRBJ2-3, with D unresolved. Germline lookup yields CDR1 SQVTM and CDR2 ANQGSEA. V lost 6 bases and J 0 bases, leaving 13 bases between the germline ends. The CDR3 is 14 amino acids. CDR3 in DNA: TGCAGCGTCTTGGGGTACCAAAGCACAGATACGCAGTATTTT. Its translation is CSVLGYQSTDTQYF.

This clonotype has more than one count but fewer than ten. V gene TRBV12-3 or TRBV12-4 combines with J gene TRBJ1-5; D is perhaps TRBD1 (5 bases). Trimming removed 3 bases from V and 5 bases from J, with 14 bases in between. This CDR3 is 15 amino acids long. DNA for the CDR3: TGTGCCAGCAGTTTTGGGGGGGGAGGGTATCAGCCCCAGCATTTT. Protein: CASSFGGGGYQPQHF.

The sample holds a few counts of this clonotype. This chain uses TRBV6-1 with TRBJ2-2, with D possibly TRBD1 on 5 matching bases. The CDR3 length is 14 residues. CDR1 is MNHNS and CDR2 is SASEGT in the germline V gene. With 8 bases removed from V and 0 bases from J, the gap between germline ends came to 10 bases. CDR3 loop: CASAPGPNTGELFF. The CDR3 DNA reads TGTGCCAGCGCGCCAGGGCCGAACACCGGGGAGCTGTTTTTT.

This clonotype was seen a handful of times. This chain uses TRBV18 with TRBJ2-1, with TRBD1 matching 8 bases. V dropped 0 bases and J dropped 8; count of bases not matched to a gene: 6. CDR1 is KGHSH and CDR2 is LQKENI in the germline V gene. This CDR3 is built from 15 residues. The CDR3 DNA is TGTGCCAGCTCACCACCGCTGCAGGGGGCAGATGAGCAGTTCTTC. Its protein product is CASSPPLQGADEQFF.

This chain connects TRBV6-5 to TRBJ2-7, with 10 positions matching TRBD1. The CDR3 consists of 15 residues. Per germline, CDR1 MNHEY and CDR2 SVGAGI. V lost 3 bases and J lost 2; bases outside the gene matches: 4. DNA for the CDR3: TGTGCCAGCAGTTATCGCGGACAGGGGGCCTACGAGCAGTACTTC. Protein product: CASSYRGQGAYEQYF.

The table lists this clonotype with many counts. The chain combines TRBV20-1 with TRBJ1-1, with unresolved D. This CDR3 has 13 residues. In germline, CDR1 is DFQATT, CDR2 SNEGSKA (reference sequence). Trimming pared 1 base from V and 5 bases from J, leaving 11 bases between. The CDR3 here is CSARAGGNTEAFF. CDR3 bases: TGCAGTGCTAGAGCGGGTGGAAATACTGAAGCTTTCTTT.

This clonotype has a handful of counts. This chain uses TRBV27 with TRBJ2-7; 8 bases match TRBD1. This CDR3 has 14 residues. Per the germline V gene, CDR1 is MNHEY and CDR2 is SMNVEV (reference sequence). J gave up 5 bases and V 5 bases, and 8 bases lay outside the gene matches. In DNA, the CDR3 is TGTGCCAGCAGTCCAACGACAGGGGCGGACGAGCAGTACTTC. As protein: CASSPTTGADEQYF.

V is TRBV11-2 and J is TRBJ2-5, with TRBD2 matching 11 bases. The CDR3 contains 13 residues. Germline CDR1 and CDR2: SGHAT and FQNNGV. V lost 6 bases and J lost 7; bases outside the gene matches: 4. The CDR3 is CASSHLAGGTQYF. The CDR3 DNA follows: TGTGCCAGCAGTCATCTAGCGGGGGGGACCCAGTACTTC. The full variable domain, in which reference TRBV11-2 and TRBJ2-5 provide the parts outside the CDR3, is EAGVAQSPRYKIIEKRQSVAFWCNPISGHATLYWYQQILGQGPKLLIQFQNNGVVDDSQLPKDRFSAERLKGVDSTLKIQPAKLEDSAVYLCASSHLAGGTQYFGPGTRLLVL.

This clonotype has only a few counts. This sequence joins TRBV6-5 and TRBJ1-3; no reliable D call. V was pared by 2 bases and J by 2 bases, with 7 bases between. Germline values: CDR1 MNHEY, CDR2 SVGAGI. There are 14 residues in the CDR3. The CDR3 nucleotides are TGTGCCAGCAGTTACGAGTCCGCTGGAAACACCATATATTTT. Its protein is CASSYESAGNTIYF.

This clonotype appeared a few times. The rearrangement links TRBV5-6 to TRBJ1-1; no clear D gene. V lost 3 bases and J lost 5, with 23 bases in between. The CDR3 has 17 amino acids. The germline V gene has CDR1 SGHDT and CDR2 YYEEEE. The CDR3 reads CASSSRFGPPLGTEAFF. In DNA form, the CDR3 reads TGTGCCAGCAGCTCTCGCTTCGGGCCTCCCTTGGGAACTGAAGCTTTCTTT.

This clonotype came up a few times. V gene TRBV12-3 or TRBV12-4 combines with J gene TRBJ2-5, with a tentative D call TRBD1 (6 bases). The CDR3 is 15 residues long. Trimming shortened V by 3 bases and J by 3 bases, and 14 bases separated the two germline ends. CDR3 residues: CASSLTGHTKETQYF. CDR3 nucleotide sequence: TGTGCCAGCAGTTTGACAGGACACACGAAAGAGACCCAGTACTTC.

V usage is TRBV7-8 and J usage is TRBJ2-1, with TRBD1 matching over 9 bases. The V segment lost 5 bases and the J segment 8 bases; nucleotides outside the gene matches: 10. Germline values: CDR1 SGHVS, CDR2 FQNEAQ. This CDR3 comprises 15 residues. The CDR3 region has the DNA TGTGCCAGCAGCCTACACAGGGGGCGGTGGGATGAGCAGTTCTTC. Its protein product is CASSLHRGRWDEQFF.

This rearrangement joins TRBV25-1 to TRBJ1-5; 10 nucleotides align to TRBD1. CDR3 length equals 17 residues. Unmatched junction bases numbered 18, after V lost 10 bases and J lost 6 bases. Germline-derived CDR1 and CDR2 are MGHDK and SYGVNS. CDR3 sequence: CATRVGAGQGGTQPQHF. CDR3 coding DNA: TGTGCCACCCGCGTGGGGGCAGGACAGGGGGGAACTCAGCCCCAGCATTTT.

This clonotype was picked up a small number of times. The gene calls are TRBV10-2 and TRBJ1-5, with TRBD1 as a possible D gene (5 bases). V was pared by 3 bases and J by 7 bases, with 10 bases between. Germline lookup yields CDR1 WSHSY and CDR2 SAAADI. The CDR3 is 13 residues long. CDR3 loop: CASSDPGLQPQHF. The CDR3 DNA is TGCGCCAGCAGTGACCCAGGGCTCCAGCCCCAGCATTTT.

The V gene is TRBV4-3, the J gene TRBJ2-2; D is unresolved. Trimming left V 0 bases short and J 1 base short, with 6 bases between. The CDR3 consists of 15 residues. Germline assignment: CDR1 LGHNA and CDR2 YSLEER. The chain's CDR3 is CASSQDAGNTGELFF. The DNA for the CDR3 is TGCGCCAGCAGCCAAGACGCCGGGAACACCGGGGAGCTGTTTTTT.

The chain recombines TRBV15 with TRBJ2-3; D is perhaps TRBD1 or TRBD2 (5 bases each). The length of the CDR3 is 15 residues. Germline V lookup: CDR1 LNHNV, CDR2 YYDKDF (reference sequence). V was cut by 3 bases and J by 2 bases, with 12 bases left in between. DNA of the CDR3: TGTGCCACCAGCAGCCTTGGGGGAAACACAGATACGCAGTATTTT. Its translation: CATSSLGGNTDTQYF.

The chain recombines TRBV4-2 with TRBJ2-7; TRBD2 might be the D (6 bases). There are 15 residues in the CDR3. Per germline, CDR1 LGHNA and CDR2 YNFKEQ. V was shortened by 1 base and J by 4 bases, with 14 bases between the two germline ends. This CDR3 reads CASSQGAGPAYEQYF. CDR3 in DNA: TGTGCCAGCAGCCAAGGGGCGGGGCCGGCTTACGAGCAGTACTTC.